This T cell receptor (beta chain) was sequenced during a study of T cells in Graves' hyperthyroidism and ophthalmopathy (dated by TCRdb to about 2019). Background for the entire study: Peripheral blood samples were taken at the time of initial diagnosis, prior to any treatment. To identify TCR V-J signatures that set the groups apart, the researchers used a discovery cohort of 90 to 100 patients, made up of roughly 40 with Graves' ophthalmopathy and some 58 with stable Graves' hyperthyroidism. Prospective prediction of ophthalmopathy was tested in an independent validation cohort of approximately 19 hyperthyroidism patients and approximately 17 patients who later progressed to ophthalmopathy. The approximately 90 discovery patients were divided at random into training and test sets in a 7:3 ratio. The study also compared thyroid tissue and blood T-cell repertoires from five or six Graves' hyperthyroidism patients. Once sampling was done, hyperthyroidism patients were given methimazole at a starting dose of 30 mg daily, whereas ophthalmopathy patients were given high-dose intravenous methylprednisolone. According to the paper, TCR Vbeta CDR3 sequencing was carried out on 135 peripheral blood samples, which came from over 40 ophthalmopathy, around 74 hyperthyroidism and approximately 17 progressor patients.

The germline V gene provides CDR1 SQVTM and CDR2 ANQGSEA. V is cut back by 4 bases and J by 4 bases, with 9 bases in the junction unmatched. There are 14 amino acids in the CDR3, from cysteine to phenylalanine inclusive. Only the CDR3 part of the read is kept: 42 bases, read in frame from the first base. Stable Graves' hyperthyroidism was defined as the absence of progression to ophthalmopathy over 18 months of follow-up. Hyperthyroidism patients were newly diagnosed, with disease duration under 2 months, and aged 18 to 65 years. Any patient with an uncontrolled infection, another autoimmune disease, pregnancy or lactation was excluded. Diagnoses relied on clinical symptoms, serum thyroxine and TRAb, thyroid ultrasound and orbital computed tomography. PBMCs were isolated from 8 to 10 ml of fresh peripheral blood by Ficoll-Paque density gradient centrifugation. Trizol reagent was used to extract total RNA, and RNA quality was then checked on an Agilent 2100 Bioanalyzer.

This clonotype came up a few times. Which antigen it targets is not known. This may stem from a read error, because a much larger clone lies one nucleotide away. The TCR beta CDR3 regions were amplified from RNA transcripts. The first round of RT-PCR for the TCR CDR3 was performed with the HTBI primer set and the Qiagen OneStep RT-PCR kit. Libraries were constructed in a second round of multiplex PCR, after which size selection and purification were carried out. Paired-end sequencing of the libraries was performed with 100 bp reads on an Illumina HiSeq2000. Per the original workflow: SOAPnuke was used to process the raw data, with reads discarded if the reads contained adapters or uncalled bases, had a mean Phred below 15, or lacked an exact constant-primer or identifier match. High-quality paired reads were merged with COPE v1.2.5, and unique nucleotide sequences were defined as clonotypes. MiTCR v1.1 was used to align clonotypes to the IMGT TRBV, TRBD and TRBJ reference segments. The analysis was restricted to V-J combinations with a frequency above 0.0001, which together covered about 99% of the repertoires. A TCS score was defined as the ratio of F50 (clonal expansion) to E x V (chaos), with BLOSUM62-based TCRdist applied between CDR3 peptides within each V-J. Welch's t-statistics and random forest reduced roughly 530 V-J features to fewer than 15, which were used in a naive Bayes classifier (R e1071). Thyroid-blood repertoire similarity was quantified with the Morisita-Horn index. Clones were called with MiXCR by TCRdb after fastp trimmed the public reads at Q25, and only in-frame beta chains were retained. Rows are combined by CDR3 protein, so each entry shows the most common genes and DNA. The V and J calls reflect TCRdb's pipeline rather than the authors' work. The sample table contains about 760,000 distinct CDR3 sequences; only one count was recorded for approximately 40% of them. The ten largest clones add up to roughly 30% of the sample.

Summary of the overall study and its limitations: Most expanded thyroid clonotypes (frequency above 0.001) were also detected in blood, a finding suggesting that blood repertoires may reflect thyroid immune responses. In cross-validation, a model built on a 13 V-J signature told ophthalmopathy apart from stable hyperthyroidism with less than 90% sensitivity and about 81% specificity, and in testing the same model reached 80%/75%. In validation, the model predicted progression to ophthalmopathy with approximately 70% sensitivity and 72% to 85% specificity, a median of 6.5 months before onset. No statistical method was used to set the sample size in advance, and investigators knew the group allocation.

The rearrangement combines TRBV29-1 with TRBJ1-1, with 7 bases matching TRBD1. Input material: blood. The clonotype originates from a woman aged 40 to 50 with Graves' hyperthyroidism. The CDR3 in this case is CSVGDADRTTEAFF. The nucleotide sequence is TGCAGCGTTGGAGATGCGGACAGGACCACTGAAGCTTTCTTT.